This entry is about one T cell receptor beta chain. The data stem from a study of T cells expressing NK-cell markers. With the 5' RACE reads reprocessed, TCRdb shows one record per CDR3 protein and no DNA. The data include about 460,000 distinct CDR3 sequences; the top ten clones carry roughly 1.4%. The sequence came from a woman between 50 and 59 years old in good health. Sequenced: blood T cells: a sorted CD56 or NKG2C T cell subset, CD4+ or CD8+ T cells, or bulk PBMC T cells (not recorded which).

The CDR3 region is CASSEARGGGLAGDSGANVLTF. V is TRBV2 and J is TRBJ2-6; the D call of TRBD2 rests on TCRdb alone, since no DNA is present to check it. CDR1 is SNHLY, CDR2 FYNNEI, per germline. The CDR3 length is 22 residues. Based on the CDR3 plus reference TRBV2 and TRBJ2-6, the full variable domain is EPEVTQTPSHQVTQMGQEVILRCVPISNHLYFYWYRQILGQKVEFLVSFYNNEISEKSEIFDDQFSVERPDGSNFTLKIRSTKLEDSAMYFCASSEARGGGLAGDSGANVLTFGAGSRLTVL.